This note documents a single T cell receptor (beta chain) sequence. What it binds is unknown. Per the germline V gene, CDR1 is SGDLS and CDR2 is YYNGEE. Trimming removed 4 bases at V and 2 bases at J, with 18 bases between. The CDR3 has 17 amino acids. This sample stems from a study of T cell responses to AZD1222 COVID-19 vaccine. Overall study results and limits: The number of AZD1222 recipients seropositive at baseline was only five or six.

Clones were sequenced by immunoSEQ multiplex PCR, and TCRdb holds only the in-frame ones, with some missing. The sample records nearly 90,000 clones, about 86% being singletons. This TCR came from an adult in good health. The input for sequencing was peripheral blood, taken on day 0 of MenACWY control vaccination. The chain carries TRBV9 and TRBJ2-2; no clear D gene. CDR3 sequence reads: CASSLHPGAANTGELFF. The CDR3 nucleotides read TGTGCCAGCAGCCTGCACCCCGGAGCCGCCAACACCGGGGAGCTGTTTTTT.